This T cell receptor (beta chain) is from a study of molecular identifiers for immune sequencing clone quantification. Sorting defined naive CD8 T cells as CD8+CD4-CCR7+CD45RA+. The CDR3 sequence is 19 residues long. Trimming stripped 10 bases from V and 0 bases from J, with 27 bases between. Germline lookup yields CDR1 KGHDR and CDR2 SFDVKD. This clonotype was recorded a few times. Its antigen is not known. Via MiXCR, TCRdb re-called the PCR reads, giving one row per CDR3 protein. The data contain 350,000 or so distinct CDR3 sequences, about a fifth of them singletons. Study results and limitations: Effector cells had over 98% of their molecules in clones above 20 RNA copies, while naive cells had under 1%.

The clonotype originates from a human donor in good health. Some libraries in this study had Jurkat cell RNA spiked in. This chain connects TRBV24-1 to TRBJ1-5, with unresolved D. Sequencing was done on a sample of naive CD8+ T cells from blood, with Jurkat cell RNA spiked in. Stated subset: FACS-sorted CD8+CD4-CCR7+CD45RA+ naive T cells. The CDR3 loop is CATSYPTDNTPYSNQPQHF. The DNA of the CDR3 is TGTGCCACTTCATACCCTACAGACAACACTCCTTATAGCAATCAGCCCCAGCATTTT.